This T cell receptor (beta chain) was documented in a study of tumor-infiltrating lymphocytes in primary liver carcinoma. Unsorted bulk tissue of about 18-32 mg yielded co-extracted RNA and DNA. TCR beta cDNA was prepared out of roughly 450 ng total RNA by means of a constant-region primer. The TCR beta library was amplified through three nested multiplex PCR rounds in a modified ARM-PCR procedure. With TRBV1-TRBV30 forward primers and a C-beta reverse primer, the first two PCR rounds were run for approximately 10 cycles each. Via MiXCR, TCRdb re-called the multiplex PCR reads, giving one row per CDR3 protein. In the table there are some 100,000 distinct CDR3 sequences, approximately 70% of which are singletons. This CDR3 comprises 14 residues. Unmatched junction bases numbered 9, after V lost 9 bases and J lost 6 bases.

This chain links TRBV12-3 or TRBV12-4 with TRBJ2-3, with 10 nucleotides matching TRBD2. The TCR was taken from a woman aged 55 to 70 with primary liver carcinoma and hepatitis B virus infection. Sequenced: liver tumor tissue from sampling region 2. Subset denoted: tumor region T2, inferior pole. The CDR3 is CARSNQREGDTQYF. DNA of the CDR3: TGTGCCAGGAGTAATCAGCGGGAGGGGGATACGCAGTATTTT.